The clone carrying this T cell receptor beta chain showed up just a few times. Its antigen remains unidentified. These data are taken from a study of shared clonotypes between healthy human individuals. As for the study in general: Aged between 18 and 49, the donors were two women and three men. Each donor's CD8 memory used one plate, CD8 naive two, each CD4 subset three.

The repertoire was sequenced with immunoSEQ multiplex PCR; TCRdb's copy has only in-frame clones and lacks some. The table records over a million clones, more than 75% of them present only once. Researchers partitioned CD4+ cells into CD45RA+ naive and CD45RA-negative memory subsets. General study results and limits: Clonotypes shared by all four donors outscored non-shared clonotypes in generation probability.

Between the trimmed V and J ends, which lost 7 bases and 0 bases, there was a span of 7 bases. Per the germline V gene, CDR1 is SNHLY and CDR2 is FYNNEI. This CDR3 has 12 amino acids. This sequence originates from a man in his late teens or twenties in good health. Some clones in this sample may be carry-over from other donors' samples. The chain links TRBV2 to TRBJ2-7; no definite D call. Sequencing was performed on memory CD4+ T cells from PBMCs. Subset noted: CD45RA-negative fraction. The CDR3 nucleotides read TGTGCCAGCACGCCCCCCTCCTACGAGCAGTACTTC. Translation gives CASTPPSYEQYF.